This T cell receptor (beta chain) was sequenced for a study of CD8+CD57+ T cells in acquired aplastic anemia. Study background: The study obtained an average of around 2.9 ug of DNA from sorted CD4+ and CD8+ cells. Study-wide results and caveats: Patients and controls shared approximately 30 CD8+ CDR3 sequences, highly expressed in patients. CD8+ Simpson's diversity in patients was not significantly different from that in controls.

TCR beta VDJ and CDR3 were profiled, and genomic DNA was the template. TCRdb called the reads again in MiXCR, with one record for every CDR3 protein. The repertoire holds around 400,000 distinct CDR3 sequences, with around 68% as singletons. Worth noting for this clonotype: Its antigen remains unknown.

The TCR originated in a human donor in good health, serving as a control. Source material: sorted CD4+, CD8+, or CD8+CD57+ T cells (not recorded which) from PBMCs.

CDR3 DNA sequence: TGTGCCAGCAGCGTAGTCGACCAGCAAGAGACCCAGTACTTC. Translated, it gives CASSVVDQQETQYF. The rearrangement uses TRBV9 and TRBJ2-5; D is uncertain. V shed 0 bases and J shed 2 bases, with 8 bases lying between them. The CDR3 is made up of 14 amino acids. Germline CDR1 is SGDLS and CDR2 is YYNGEE.